The source of this T cell receptor beta chain is a study of graft-versus-host responses after intestinal transplantation. Study at large: Grafts were multivisceral, liver-intestinal, or isolated intestinal. Tacrolimus and steroids were given for around 3 years to all recipients after anti-thymocyte globulin induction. Study-wide results and caveats: High graft-versus-host to host-versus-graft clonal ratios were found in allografts of patients who had graft-donor T cell macrochimerism. Researchers found GvH clones in recipient marrow, and some showed up first in ileum or blood.

As regards this clone: Antigen specificity is unknown.

Using immunoSEQ multiplex PCR, the repertoire was profiled, and TCRdb retains in-frame clones only, with some absent. The sample includes more than 80,000 clones, roughly 91% of them seen just once. The germline CDR1 and CDR2 sequences are LNHDA and SQIVND (reference sequence). This CDR3 spans 14 amino acids. V lost 7 bases and J lost 6; bases outside the gene matches: 10. The gene calls are TRBV19 and TRBJ2-3; 7 bases line up with TRBD2. This TCR derives from a human donor who received an intestinal transplant. Sequenced material: unstimulated CD4+ T cells sorted from spleen or lymph node cells, taken before intestinal transplant. DNA of the CDR3: TGTGCCAGTAAGACTAGCAGTGTCGCTGATACGCAGTATTTT. It yields the protein CASKTSSVADTQYF.